The clone carrying this TCR beta chain was counted ten times or more. Its antigen is unknown. Each CDR3 protein is one row after TCRdb ran MiXCR on the 5' RACE reads. The sample holds about 150,000 distinct CDR3 sequences, around 3.5% seen once. This CDR3 has 15 amino acids. V lost 4 bases and J lost 3, with 16 bases in between. Germline V lookup: CDR1 DFQATT, CDR2 SNEGSKA (reference sequence). The data stem from a study of identical twins. General study points: With beta out-of-frame sequences, excess sharing by twins was weaker. For out-of-frame alpha sequences shared by twins, low generation probability was in excess. The presence of invariant MAIT and iNKT cells could partly confound analyses of zero-insertion sequences.

This rearrangement joins TRBV20-1 to TRBJ1-5; D might be TRBD1 (5 bases). The sequenced material came from memory T cells sorted from blood. The clonotype comes from a man aged 18 to 29 in good health. CDR3 sequence: CSAITLDRANQPQHF. As DNA, the CDR3 is TGCAGTGCTATAACATTAGACAGAGCCAATCAGCCCCAGCATTTT.